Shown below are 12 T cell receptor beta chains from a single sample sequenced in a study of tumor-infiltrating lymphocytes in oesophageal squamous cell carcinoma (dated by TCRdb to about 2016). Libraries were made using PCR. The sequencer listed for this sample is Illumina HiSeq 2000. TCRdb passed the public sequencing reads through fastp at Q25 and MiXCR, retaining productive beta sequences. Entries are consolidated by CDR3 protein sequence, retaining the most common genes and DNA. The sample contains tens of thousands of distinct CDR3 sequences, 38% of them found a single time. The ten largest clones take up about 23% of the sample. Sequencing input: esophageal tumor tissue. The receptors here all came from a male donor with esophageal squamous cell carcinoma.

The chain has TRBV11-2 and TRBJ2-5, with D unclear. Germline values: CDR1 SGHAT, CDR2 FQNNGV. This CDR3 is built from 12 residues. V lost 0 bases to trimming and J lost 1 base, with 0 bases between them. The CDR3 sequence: CASSLDQETQYF. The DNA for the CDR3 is TGTGCCAGCAGCTTAGACCAAGAGACCCAGTACTTC.

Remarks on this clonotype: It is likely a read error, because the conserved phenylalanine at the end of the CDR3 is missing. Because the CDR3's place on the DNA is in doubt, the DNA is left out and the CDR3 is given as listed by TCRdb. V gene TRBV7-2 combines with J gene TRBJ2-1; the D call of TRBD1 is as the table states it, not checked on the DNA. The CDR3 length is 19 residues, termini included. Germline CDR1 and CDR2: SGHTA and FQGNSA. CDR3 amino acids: CASSLALGQSRKETQYFGS.

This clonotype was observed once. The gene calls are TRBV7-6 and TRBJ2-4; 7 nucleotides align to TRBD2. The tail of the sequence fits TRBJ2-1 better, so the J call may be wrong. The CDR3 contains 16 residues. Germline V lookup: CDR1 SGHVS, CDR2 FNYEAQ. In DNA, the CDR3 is TGTGCCAGCAGCGCGACCGGGGCGGGAGTTGGCGATGAGCAGTTCTTC. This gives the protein CASSATGAGVGDEQFF.

This CDR3 reads CASSTGTRTSGANVLTF. As DNA, the CDR3 is TGTGCCAGCAGCACCGGGACTAGAACCTCTGGGGCCAACGTCCTGACTTTC. The gene calls are TRBV7-7 and TRBJ2-5; 8 nucleotides align to TRBD2. The DNA matches TRBJ2-6 better at its end, which makes the J call doubtful. The CDR3 has 17 amino acids. Germline lookup yields CDR1 SSHAT and CDR2 FNYEAQ (reference sequence).

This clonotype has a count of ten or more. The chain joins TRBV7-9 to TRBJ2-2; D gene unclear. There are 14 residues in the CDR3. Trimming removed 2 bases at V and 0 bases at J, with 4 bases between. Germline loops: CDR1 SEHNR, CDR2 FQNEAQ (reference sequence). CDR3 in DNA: TGTGCCAGCAGCTTAAATCCGAACACCGGGGAGCTGTTTTTT. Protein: CASSLNPNTGELFF.

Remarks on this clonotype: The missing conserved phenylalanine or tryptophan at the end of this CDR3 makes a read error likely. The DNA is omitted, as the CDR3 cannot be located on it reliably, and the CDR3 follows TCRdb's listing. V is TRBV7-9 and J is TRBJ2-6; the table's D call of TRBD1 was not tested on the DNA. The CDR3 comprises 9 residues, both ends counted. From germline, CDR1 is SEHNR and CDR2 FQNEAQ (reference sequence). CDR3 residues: CASSSNWGQ.

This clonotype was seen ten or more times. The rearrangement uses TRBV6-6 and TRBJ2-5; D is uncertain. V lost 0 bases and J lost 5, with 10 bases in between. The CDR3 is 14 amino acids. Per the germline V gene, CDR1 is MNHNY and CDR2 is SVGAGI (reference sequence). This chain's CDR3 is CASSYSNLQETQYF. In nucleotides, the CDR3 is TGTGCCAGCAGTTACTCGAACCTCCAGGAGACCCAGTACTTC.

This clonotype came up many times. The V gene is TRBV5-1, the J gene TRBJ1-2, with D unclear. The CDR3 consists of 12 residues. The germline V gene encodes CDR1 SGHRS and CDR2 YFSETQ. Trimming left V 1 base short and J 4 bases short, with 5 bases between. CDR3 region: CASSLYSYGYTF. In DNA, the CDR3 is TGCGCCAGCAGCTTGTACAGCTATGGCTACACCTTC.

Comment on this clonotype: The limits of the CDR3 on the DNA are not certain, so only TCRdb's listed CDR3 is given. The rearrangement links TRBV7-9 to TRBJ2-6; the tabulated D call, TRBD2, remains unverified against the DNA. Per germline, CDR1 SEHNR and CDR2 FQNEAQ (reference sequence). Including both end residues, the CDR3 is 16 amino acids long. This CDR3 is CASSPGGGRLWLHLRF.

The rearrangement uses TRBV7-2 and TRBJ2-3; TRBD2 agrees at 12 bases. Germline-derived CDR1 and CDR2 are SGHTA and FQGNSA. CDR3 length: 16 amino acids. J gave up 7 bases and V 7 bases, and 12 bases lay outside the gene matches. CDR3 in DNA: TGTGCCAGCAACTACCCTAGGACTAGCGGGACCTATACGCAGTATTTT. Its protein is CASNYPRTSGTYTQYF. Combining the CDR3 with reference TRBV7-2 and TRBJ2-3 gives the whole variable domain GAGVSQSPSNKVTEKGKDVELRCDPISGHTALYWYRQSLGQGLEFLIYFQGNSAPDKSGLPSDRFSAERTGGSVSTLTIQRTQQEDSAVYLCASNYPRTSGTYTQYFGPGTRLTVL.

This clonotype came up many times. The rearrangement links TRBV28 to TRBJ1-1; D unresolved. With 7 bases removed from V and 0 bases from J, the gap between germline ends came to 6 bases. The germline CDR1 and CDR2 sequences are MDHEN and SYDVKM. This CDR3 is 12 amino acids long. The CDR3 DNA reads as TGTGCCAGCAAATCTCTGAACACTGAAGCTTTCTTT. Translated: CASKSLNTEAFF.

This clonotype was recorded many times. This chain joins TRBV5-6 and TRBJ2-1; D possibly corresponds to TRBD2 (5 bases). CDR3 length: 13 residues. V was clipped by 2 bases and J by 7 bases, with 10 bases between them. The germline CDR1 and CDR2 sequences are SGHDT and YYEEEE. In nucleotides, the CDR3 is TGTGCCAGCAGCTTAGGCCGCGGGAATGAGCAGTTCTTC. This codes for CASSLGRGNEQFF.